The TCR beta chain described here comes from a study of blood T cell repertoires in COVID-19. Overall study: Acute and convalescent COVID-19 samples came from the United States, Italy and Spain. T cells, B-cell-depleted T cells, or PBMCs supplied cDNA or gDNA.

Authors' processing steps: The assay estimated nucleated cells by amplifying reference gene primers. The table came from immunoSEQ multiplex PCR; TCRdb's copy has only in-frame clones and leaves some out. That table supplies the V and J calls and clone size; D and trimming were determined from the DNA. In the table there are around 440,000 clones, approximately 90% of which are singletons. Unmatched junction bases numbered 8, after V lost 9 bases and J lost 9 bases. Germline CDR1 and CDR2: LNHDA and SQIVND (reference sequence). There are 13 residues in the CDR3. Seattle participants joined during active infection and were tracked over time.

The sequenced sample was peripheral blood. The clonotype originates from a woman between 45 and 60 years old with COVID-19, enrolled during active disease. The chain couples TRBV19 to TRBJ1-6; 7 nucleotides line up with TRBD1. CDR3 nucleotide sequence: TGTGCCAGCAAGGGGGCCCTAGGTTCACCCCTCCACTTT. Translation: CASKGALGSPLHF.